Listed below are T cell receptor beta chains from one sample, sequenced in a study of cytomegalovirus exposure and HLA in healthy donors. The table came from immunoSEQ multiplex PCR; TCRdb's copy has only in-frame clones and leaves some out. Of fewer than 200,000 clones listed, 76% are singletons. Sequencing was carried out using PBMCs. All receptors come from a female donor in good health and CMV-seronegative. The CDR3 runs from the conserved cysteine through the conserved F or W. The D gene is left open where the match is weak. Clone size is not always given. Where it is, it says once, few, many or a class for expanded clones.

V	D	size	J	DNA	CDR3
TRBV27	TRBD1	NA	TRBJ1-2	TGTGCCAGCAGCTCGGGACAGGGACACTATGGCTACACCTTC	CASSSGQGHYGYTF
TRBV7-9	NA	NA	TRBJ1-1	TGTGCCAGCAGCTTAGGGGGTGAGGGTACAACTGAAGCTTTCTTT	CASSLGGEGTTEAFF
TRBV7-2	TRBD2	NA	TRBJ2-5	TGTGCCAGCAGCCCCCGGTCGGGGGGGCTCCCGGCAGAGACCCAGTACTTC	CASSPRSGGLPAETQYF
TRBV5-4	TRBD1	NA	TRBJ1-1	TGTGCCAGCAGCTTGGATAAGGGGGCGTTCACTGAAGCTTTCTTT	CASSLDKGAFTEAFF
TRBV18	TRBD1	once	TRBJ1-1	TGTGCCAGCCAGATGGACAGGGTCACTTTGAACACTGAAGCTTTCTTT	CASQMDRVTLNTEAFF
TRBV19	TRBD2	NA	TRBJ2-2	TGTGCCACCCGGCTAGCGGGAGCCGGGGAGCTGTTTTTT	CATRLAGAGELFF
TRBV2	TRBD2	NA	TRBJ2-1	TGTGCCAGCAGGGGACTAGCGGATAACTACAATGAGCAGTTCTTC	CASRGLADNYNEQFF
TRBV7-3	NA	NA	TRBJ2-2	TGTGCCAGATATTCCGGGGAGCTGTTTTTT	CARYSGELFF
TRBV18	TRBD1	NA	TRBJ2-1	TGTGCCAGCTCACCACCTGGACAGGGGTCGGGGTACAATGAGCAGTTCTTC	CASSPPGQGSGYNEQFF
TRBV2	TRBD1	NA	TRBJ2-5	TGTGCCAGCAGTAGACAGGGGGTATTTCCAGAGACCCAGTACTTC	CASSRQGVFPETQYF
TRBV23-1	NA	NA	TRBJ2-5	TGCGCCAGCAGTCCCGGTTTTGGAGAGACCCAGTACTTC	CASSPGFGETQYF
TRBV5-4	TRBD1	NA	TRBJ1-1	TGTGCCAGCGGACAGACAGGGGGGACTGAAGCTTTCTTT	CASGQTGGTEAFF
TRBV6-1	NA	NA	TRBJ1-2	TGTGCCAGCAGTGAAATGTCCTTAGTCGGCTATGGCTACACCTTC	CASSEMSLVGYGYTF
TRBV6-1	NA	NA	TRBJ2-3	TGTGCCAGCAGTTATTCCTTCACAGATACGCAGTATTTT	CASSYSFTDTQYF